Given below is one T cell receptor (beta chain) in context. This entry is derived from a study of T cell changes during pregnancy in multiple sclerosis. Data came from immunoSEQ multiplex PCR; TCRdb stores just in-frame clones and leaves some out. This repertoire shows some 67,000 clones, about 91% found once; its top ten account for 1.4% to 1.5%. Germline CDR1 is MDHEN and CDR2 is SYDVKM. V was pared by 4 bases and J by 7 bases, with 11 bases of the junction left unmatched. This CDR3 has 17 residues. Sequenced here: peripheral blood, sampled after pregnancy. The rearrangement uses TRBV28 and TRBJ2-2; 11 nucleotides align to TRBD1. The source of this sequence is a female donor with multiple sclerosis, enrolled in a pregnancy study. CDR3 loop: CASSSPRTGGVFGELFF. The CDR3 DNA follows: TGTGCCAGCAGTTCCCCTCGGACAGGGGGCGTTTTCGGGGAGCTGTTTTTT. Filled out from reference TRBV28 and TRBJ2-2, the complete variable domain reads DVKVTQSSRYLVKRTGEKVFLECVQDMDHENMFWYRQDPGLGLRLIYFSYDVKMKEKGDIPEGYSVSREKKERFSLILESASTNQTSMYLCASSSPRTGGVFGELFFGEGSRLTVL.